A single sample is the source of the 15 T cell receptor beta chains below, sequenced in a study of CD4 and CD8 cells across lung adenocarcinoma regions. TCRdb analysed the PCR reads with MiXCR anew, one entry per CDR3 protein. The sample lists 7,500 to 8,500 distinct CDR3 sequences; 45% to 65% were seen once. Sequencing input: CD8+ T cells from the center of a lung tumor. These receptors all come from a female donor with lung adenocarcinoma. The CD4 and CD8 labels of this study may be unreliable.

This clonotype qualifies as medium-sized (0.01 to 0.1%). CDR3 DNA: TGTGCCAGCAGCTTAATTCAGGGAGGGGGCAATGAGCAGTTCTTC. This encodes CASSLIQGGGNEQFF. This chain links TRBV7-3 with TRBJ2-1, with D perhaps matching TRBD2 (7 bases). This CDR3 contains 15 residues. Trimming removed 1 base at V and 6 bases at J, with 13 bases between. Germline CDR1 is SGHTA and CDR2 is FQGTGA.

This clonotype is labeled medium-sized. This chain uses TRBV6-5 with TRBJ2-7, with 9 bases identical to TRBD1. The V gene's germline CDR1 is MNHEY and CDR2 SVGAGI. Trimming removed 6 bases from V and 6 bases from J; junction bases left unmatched: 12. The CDR3 totals 15 residues. CDR3 in amino acids: CASSPHGDRVSEQYF. CDR3 bases: TGTGCCAGCAGCCCCCACGGGGACAGGGTCTCCGAGCAGTACTTC.

This clonotype is labeled as medium-sized (0.01 to 0.1%). The chain's CDR3 is CASSEGGGWETQYF. In nucleotides, the CDR3 is TGTGCCAGCAGTGAAGGCGGGGGCTGGGAGACCCAGTACTTC. The chain couples TRBV6-1 to TRBJ2-5, with D tentatively TRBD2 (7 bases). This CDR3 is 14 amino acids long. The germline V and J ends were trimmed by 1 base and 5 bases, with 11 bases remaining between them. The germline V gene encodes CDR1 MNHNS and CDR2 SASEGT.

At least ten counts were recorded for this clonotype. The chain is built from TRBV7-2 and TRBJ2-1; 7 bases are a match to TRBD2. This CDR3 region has 19 residues. Unmatched junction bases numbered 20, after V lost 1 base and J lost 8 bases. Looked up from germline, CDR1 is SGHTA and CDR2 is FQGNSA. For the CDR3, the DNA is TGTGCCAGCAGCTTAGTGGAGCTGGTGGGCGGGAGTAGGTCCGATGAGCAGTTCTTC. Its protein is CASSLVELVGGSRSDEQFF. The full variable domain, with the rest looked up from reference TRBV7-2 and TRBJ2-1, is GAGVSQSPSNKVTEKGKDVELRCDPISGHTALYWYRQSLGQGLEFLIYFQGNSAPDKSGLPSDRFSAERTGGSVSTLTIQRTQQEDSAVYLCASSLVELVGGSRSDEQFFGPGTRLTVL.

On this clonotype itself: The junction and the germline gene differ at one end; a read error may be behind it. The genes are TRBV28 and TRBJ2-3; 7 bases agree with TRBD1. This CDR3 is 15 amino acids long. Germline CDR1 is MDHEN and CDR2 is SYDVKM. CDR3 region: CASSLAGGREDTQYF. The CDR3 nucleotides are TGTGCCAGCAGTTTGGCAGGGGGTAGAGAAGATACGCAGTACTTT.

By sample fraction, this clonotype is medium-sized. The rearrangement links TRBV25-1 to TRBJ2-2; D possibly corresponds to TRBD2 (5 bases). V gave up 3 bases and J gave up 5 bases, with 7 bases separating them. Germline CDR1 reads MGHDK; CDR2 reads SYGVNS. The CDR3 extends over 13 amino acids. In DNA, the CDR3 is TGTGCCAGCAGTGAGCCGGGGACCGGGGAGCTGTTTTTT. The encoded protein is CASSEPGTGELFF.

With regard to this clonotype: At one of its ends the junction is not consistent with the germline gene, which may arise from a read error. The chain has TRBV6-1 and TRBJ2-3, with 8 bases matching TRBD2. CDR1 is MNHNS and CDR2 is SASEGT in the germline V gene. The CDR3 has 16 residues. For the CDR3, the DNA is TGTGTCAGCAGGGACTTCGGGGGGGGGCGCCCAGAGACGCAGTATTTC. Amino acid sequence: CVSRDFGGGRPETQYF.

This chain connects TRBV12-3 or TRBV12-4 to TRBJ2-3, with 8 bases lining up with TRBD1. The CDR3 spans 14 residues. CDR3 sequence reads: CRSRGRWARDTQYF. The CDR3 coding sequence is TGTCGCAGCAGGGGGCGGTGGGCCAGAGACACGCAGTATTTT.

About this clonotype itself: A junction end diverges from the germline sequence, so it may reflect a read error. The chain uses TRBV6-5 and TRBJ2-3; possibly TRBD2 for D (7 bases). Germline-derived CDR1 and CDR2 are MNHEY and SVGAGI. The CDR3 contains 16 residues. In nucleotides, the CDR3 is TGTGCCAGCGCTTACTCCGGGGGGCGTAGCACAGAGACGCAGTACTTT. Translated: CASAYSGGRSTETQYF.

This clonotype was observed a handful of times. The rearrangement links TRBV27 to TRBJ2-7; D is unclear. V lost 2 bases and J lost 3, with 8 bases in between. CDR3 length: 13 amino acids. Per the germline V gene, CDR1 is MNHEY and CDR2 is SMNVEV (reference sequence). The CDR3 here is CASSLVGDYEQYF. CDR3 in DNA: TGTGCCAGCAGTTTAGTTGGCGACTACGAGCAGTACTTC.

This clonotype occurred many times. The rearrangement uses TRBV7-9 and TRBJ2-1, with 9 bases aligning to TRBD1. Germline assignment: CDR1 SEHNR and CDR2 FQNEAQ (reference sequence). The CDR3 is made up of 13 amino acids. V lost 8 bases and J lost 3; bases outside the gene matches: 2. The CDR3 region is CASGTGYYNEQFF. In DNA, the CDR3 is TGTGCCAGCGGGACAGGGTACTACAATGAGCAGTTCTTC.

Comment on this clonotype: A junction boundary mismatches the germline segment, possibly from a read error. This chain uses TRBV7-2 with TRBJ2-3, with TRBD1 identical over 8 bases. Germline V CDR1 and CDR2: SGHTA, FQGNSA. The CDR3 is made up of 13 amino acids. In DNA form, the CDR3 reads TGTGCCAGCGCCCCAGGGGGCAAAGAGACGCAGTACTTT. As protein: CASAPGGKETQYF.

Details on this clonotype: Sequence at one end of the junction differs from germline and may be a read error. V is TRBV27 and J is TRBJ2-3; no firm D call. This CDR3 region has 17 residues. CDR1 and CDR2 from the germline V gene are MNHEY and SMNVEV (reference sequence). CDR3 coding DNA: TGTGCCAGCAGTCAAACAGTAGAGTCGAGGATATCGAACACGCAGTATTTC. It translates to CASSQTVESRISNTQYF.

This clonotype was picked up a small number of times. The V gene is TRBV6-1, the J gene TRBJ2-7; no reliable D call. Germline V gene sequence: CDR1 MNHNS, CDR2 SASEGT. This CDR3 has 14 residues. V was shortened by 6 bases and J by 6 bases, with 18 bases between the two germline ends. CDR3 protein: CASRKDAPLGEQYF. The DNA of the CDR3 is TGTGCCAGCAGGAAGGACGCGCCTCTGGGCGAGCAGTACTTC.

About this clonotype: Germline and junction disagree at one end, which may indicate a read error. CDR3 in DNA: TGTGCCAGCAGGTACTCCTTCGCCGACACGCAGTATTTT. This translates into CASRYSFADTQYF. This chain uses TRBV6-5 with TRBJ2-3; unclear D gene. The germline gives CDR1 MNHEY, CDR2 SVGAGI. This CDR3 has 13 residues.